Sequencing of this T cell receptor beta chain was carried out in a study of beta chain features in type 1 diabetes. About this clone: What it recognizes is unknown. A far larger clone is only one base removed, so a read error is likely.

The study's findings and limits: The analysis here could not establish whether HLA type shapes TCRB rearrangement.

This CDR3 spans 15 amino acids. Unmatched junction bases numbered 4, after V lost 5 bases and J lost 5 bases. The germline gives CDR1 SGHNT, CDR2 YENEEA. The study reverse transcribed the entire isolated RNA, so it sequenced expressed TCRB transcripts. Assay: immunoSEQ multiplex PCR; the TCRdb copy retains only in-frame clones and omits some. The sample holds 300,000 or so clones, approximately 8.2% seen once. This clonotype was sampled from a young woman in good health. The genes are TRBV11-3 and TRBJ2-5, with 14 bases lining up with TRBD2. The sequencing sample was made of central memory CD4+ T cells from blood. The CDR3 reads CASSQGLAGVETQYF. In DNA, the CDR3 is TGTGCCAGCAGCCAGGGACTAGCGGGAGTTGAGACCCAGTACTTC. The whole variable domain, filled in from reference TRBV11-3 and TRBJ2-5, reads EAGVVQSPRYKIIEKKQPVAFWCNPISGHNTLYWYLQNLGQGPELLIRYENEEAVDDSQLPKDRFSAERLKGVDSTLKIQPAELGDSAVYLCASSQGLAGVETQYFGPGTRLLVL.